The T cell receptor (beta chain) described here comes from a study of blood T cell repertoires in COVID-19. Study at large: Researchers got acute and convalescent COVID-19 samples from the United States, Italy and Spain. PBMCs, B-cell-depleted T cells, or T cells provided the cDNA or gDNA that made up the material.

This CDR3 has 13 residues. Germline assignment: CDR1 LNHDA and CDR2 SQIVND (reference sequence). V shed 3 bases and J shed 5 bases, with 8 bases lying between them. In the authors' methods: For nucleated cells, counts were estimated from reference gene primer amplification. Profiled with immunoSEQ multiplex PCR; TCRdb holds only in-frame clones, not every one. The V and J calls and clone size were taken over from that table, and D and trimming were inferred from the DNA. The data contain about 220,000 clones, less than 90% of them seen just once; the ten biggest clones take up roughly 5.3%. The V call is TRBV19, the J call TRBJ2-1, with no clear D. The source of this sequence is a woman aged 60-70 years who had recovered from COVID-19. The specimen was peripheral blood. The CDR3 spells CASSIQVDNEQFF. The CDR3 DNA sequence: TGTGCCAGTAGTATTCAGGTAGACAATGAGCAGTTCTTC. Full variable domain (missing parts from reference TRBV19 and TRBJ2-1): DGGITQSPKYLFRKEGQNVTLSCEQNLNHDAMYWYRQDPGQGLRLIYYSQIVNDFQKGDIAEGYSVSREKKESFPLTVTSAQKNPTAFYLCASSIQVDNEQFFGPGTRLTVL.